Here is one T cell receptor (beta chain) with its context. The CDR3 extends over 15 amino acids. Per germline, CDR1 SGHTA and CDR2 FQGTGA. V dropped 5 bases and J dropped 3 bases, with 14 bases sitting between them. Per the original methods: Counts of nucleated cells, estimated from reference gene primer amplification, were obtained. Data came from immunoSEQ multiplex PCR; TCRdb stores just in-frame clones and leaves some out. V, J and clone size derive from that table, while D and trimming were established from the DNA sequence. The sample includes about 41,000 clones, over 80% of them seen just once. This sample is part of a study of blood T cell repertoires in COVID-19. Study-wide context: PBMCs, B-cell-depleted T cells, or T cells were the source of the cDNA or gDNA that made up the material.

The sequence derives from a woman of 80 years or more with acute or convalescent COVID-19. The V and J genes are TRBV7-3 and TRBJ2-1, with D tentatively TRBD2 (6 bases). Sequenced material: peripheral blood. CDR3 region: CASSQGGQFYNEQFF. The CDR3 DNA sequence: TGTGCCAGCAGCCAAGGAGGGCAATTCTACAATGAGCAGTTCTTC.